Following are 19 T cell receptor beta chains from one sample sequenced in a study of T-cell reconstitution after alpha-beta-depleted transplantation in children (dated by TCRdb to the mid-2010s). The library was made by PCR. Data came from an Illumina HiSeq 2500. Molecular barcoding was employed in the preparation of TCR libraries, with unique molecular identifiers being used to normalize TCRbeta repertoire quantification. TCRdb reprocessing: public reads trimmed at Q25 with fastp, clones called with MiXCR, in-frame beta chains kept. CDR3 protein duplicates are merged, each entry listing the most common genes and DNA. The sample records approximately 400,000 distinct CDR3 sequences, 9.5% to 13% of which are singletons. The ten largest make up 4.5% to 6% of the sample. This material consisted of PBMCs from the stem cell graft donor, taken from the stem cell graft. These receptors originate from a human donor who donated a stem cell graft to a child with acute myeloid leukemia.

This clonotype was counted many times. The CDR3 protein is CASRDRGYETQYF. CDR3 bases: TGCGCCAGCAGAGACAGGGGGTACGAGACCCAGTACTTC. This chain uses TRBV5-1 with TRBJ2-5; 9 nucleotides match TRBD1. CDR1 is SGHRS, CDR2 YFSETQ, per germline. V was clipped by 5 bases and J by 5 bases; unmatched bases: 4. The CDR3 loop spans 13 amino acids. The variable domain in full, with the rest retrieved from reference TRBV5-1 and TRBJ2-5, is KAGVTQTPRYLIKTRGQQVTLSCSPISGHRSVSWYQQTPGQGLQFLFEYFSETQRNKGNFPGRFSGRQFSNSRSEMNVSTLELGDSALYLCASRDRGYETQYFGPGTRLLVL.

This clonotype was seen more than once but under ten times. In nucleotides, the CDR3 is TGCAGTGCTAGAGATCCAGAGACAGGGAGAGTCTACACCTTC. Translated: CSARDPETGRVYTF. The chain recombines TRBV20-1 with TRBJ1-2; 7 bases agree with TRBD1. The CDR3 is 14 amino acids. V shed 0 bases and J 10 bases; nucleotides not matched to a gene: 11. Germline V CDR1 and CDR2: DFQATT, SNEGSKA (reference sequence).

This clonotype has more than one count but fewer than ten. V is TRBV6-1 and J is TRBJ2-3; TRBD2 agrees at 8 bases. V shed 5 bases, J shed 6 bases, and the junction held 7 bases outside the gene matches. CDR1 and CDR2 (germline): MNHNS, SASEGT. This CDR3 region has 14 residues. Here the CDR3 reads CASSLSGARDTQYF. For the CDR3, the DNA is TGTGCCAGCAGTCTTAGCGGGGCCCGTGATACGCAGTATTTT.

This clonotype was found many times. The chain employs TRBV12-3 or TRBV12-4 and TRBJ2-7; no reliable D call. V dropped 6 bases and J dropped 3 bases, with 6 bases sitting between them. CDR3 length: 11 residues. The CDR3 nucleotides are TGTGCCAGCAGCTTAAACTACGAGCAGTACTTC. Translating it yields CASSLNYEQYF.

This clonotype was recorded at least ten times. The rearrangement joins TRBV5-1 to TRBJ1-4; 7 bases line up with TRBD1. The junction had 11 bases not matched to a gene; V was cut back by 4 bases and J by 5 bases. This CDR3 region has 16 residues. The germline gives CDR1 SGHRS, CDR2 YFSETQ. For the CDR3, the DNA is TGCGCCAGCAGCACGCTTGGGACAGCCGGAAATGAAAAACTGTTTTTT. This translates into CASSTLGTAGNEKLFF. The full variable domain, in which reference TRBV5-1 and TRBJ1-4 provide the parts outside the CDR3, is KAGVTQTPRYLIKTRGQQVTLSCSPISGHRSVSWYQQTPGQGLQFLFEYFSETQRNKGNFPGRFSGRQFSNSRSEMNVSTLELGDSALYLCASSTLGTAGNEKLFFGSGTQLSVL.

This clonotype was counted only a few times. The CDR3 DNA is TGCAGGACCGGAGGCGGTGGGGCTGGGGAGCAGTTCTTC. Its translation: CRTGGGGAGEQFF. The chain recombines TRBV20-1 with TRBJ2-1, with D tentatively TRBD1 or TRBD2 (5 bases each). The V gene's germline CDR1 is DFQATT and CDR2 SNEGSKA (reference sequence). The CDR3 has 13 amino acids.

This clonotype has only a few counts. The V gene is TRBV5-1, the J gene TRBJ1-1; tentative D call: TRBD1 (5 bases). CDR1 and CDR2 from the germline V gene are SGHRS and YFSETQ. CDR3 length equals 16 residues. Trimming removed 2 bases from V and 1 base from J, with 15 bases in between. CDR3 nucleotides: TGCGCCAGCAGCTTAAACTTCCAGGGCCCGAACACTGAAGCTTTCTTT. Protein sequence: CASSLNFQGPNTEAFF.

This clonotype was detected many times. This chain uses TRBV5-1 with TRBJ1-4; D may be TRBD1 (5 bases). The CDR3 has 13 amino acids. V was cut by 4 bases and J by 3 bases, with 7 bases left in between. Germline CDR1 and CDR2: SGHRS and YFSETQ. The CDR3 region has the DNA TGCGCCAGCAGCCGGGACGCTAATGAAAAACTGTTTTTT. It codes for CASSRDANEKLFF.

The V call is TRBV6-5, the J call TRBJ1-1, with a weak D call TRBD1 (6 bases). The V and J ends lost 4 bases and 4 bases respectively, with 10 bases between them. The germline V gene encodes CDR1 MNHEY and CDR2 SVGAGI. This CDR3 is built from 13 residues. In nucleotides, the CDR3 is TGTGCCAGCAGTTCTCCACAGGGCACTGAAGCTTTCTTT. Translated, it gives CASSSPQGTEAFF.

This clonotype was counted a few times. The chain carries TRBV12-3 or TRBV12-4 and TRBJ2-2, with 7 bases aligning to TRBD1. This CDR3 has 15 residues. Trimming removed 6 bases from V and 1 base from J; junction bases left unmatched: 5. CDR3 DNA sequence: TGTGCCAGCAGCGCCGGGACAGAGAACACCGGGGAGCTGTTTTTT. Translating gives CASSAGTENTGELFF.

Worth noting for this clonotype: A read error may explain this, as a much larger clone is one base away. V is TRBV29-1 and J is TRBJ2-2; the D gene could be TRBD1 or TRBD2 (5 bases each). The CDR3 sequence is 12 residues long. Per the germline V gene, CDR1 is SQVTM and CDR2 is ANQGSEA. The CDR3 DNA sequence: TGCAGCGTTGAGAGGAACACCGGGGACCTGTTTTTT. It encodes CSVERNTGDLFF.

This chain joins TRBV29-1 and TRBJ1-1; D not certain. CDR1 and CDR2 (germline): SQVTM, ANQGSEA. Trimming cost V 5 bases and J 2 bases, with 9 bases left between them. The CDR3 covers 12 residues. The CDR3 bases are TGCAGCGTTACGCAAGGTAACACTGAAGCTTTCTTT. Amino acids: CSVTQGNTEAFF.

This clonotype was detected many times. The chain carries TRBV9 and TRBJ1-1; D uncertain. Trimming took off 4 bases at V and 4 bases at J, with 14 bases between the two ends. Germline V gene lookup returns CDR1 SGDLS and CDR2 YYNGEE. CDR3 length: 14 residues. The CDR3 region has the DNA TGTGCCAGCAGCCCTTCGTCCGCTCGCACTGAAGCTTTCTTT. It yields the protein CASSPSSARTEAFF.

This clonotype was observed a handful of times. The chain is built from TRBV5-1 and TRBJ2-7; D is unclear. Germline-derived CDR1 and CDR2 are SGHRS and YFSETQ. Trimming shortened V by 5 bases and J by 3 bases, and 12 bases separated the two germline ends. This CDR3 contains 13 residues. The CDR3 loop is CASRPPVGYEQYF. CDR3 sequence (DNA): TGCGCCAGCAGGCCCCCCGTAGGCTACGAGCAGTACTTC.

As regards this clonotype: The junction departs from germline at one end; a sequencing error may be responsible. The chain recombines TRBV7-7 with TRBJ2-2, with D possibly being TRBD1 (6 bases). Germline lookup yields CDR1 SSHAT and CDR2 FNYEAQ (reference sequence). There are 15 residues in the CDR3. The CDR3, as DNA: TGTGCTAGCAGCTTAAACACAGGGACCCCCGGGGAGCTGTTTTTT. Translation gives CASSLNTGTPGELFF.

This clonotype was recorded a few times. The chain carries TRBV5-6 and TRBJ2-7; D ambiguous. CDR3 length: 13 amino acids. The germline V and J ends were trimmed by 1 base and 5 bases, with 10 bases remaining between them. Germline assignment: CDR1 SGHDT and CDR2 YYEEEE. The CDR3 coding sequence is TGTGCCAGCAGCTTGTACAGCCAGGACGAGCAGTACTTC. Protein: CASSLYSQDEQYF.

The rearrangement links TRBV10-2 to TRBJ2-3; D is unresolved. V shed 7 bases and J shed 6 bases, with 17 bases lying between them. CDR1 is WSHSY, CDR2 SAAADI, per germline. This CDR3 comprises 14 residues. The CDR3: CASKVRAQSDTQYF. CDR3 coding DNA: TGCGCCAGCAAGGTACGGGCCCAATCTGATACGCAGTATTTT.

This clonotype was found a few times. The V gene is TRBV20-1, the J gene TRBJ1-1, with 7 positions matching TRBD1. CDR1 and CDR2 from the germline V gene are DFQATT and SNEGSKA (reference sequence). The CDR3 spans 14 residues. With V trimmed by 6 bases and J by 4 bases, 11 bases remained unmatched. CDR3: CSARGLDRPTEAFF. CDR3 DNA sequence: TGCAGTGCCAGGGGGTTGGACAGACCCACTGAAGCTTTCTTT.

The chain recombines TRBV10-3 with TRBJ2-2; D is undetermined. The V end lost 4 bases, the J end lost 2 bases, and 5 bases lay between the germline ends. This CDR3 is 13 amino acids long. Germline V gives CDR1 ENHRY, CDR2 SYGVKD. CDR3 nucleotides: TGTGCCATCAGTGCAGACAACACCGGGGAGCTGTTTTTT. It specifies CAISADNTGELFF.